These 11 T cell receptor beta chains came from one sample sequenced in a study of cytomegalovirus exposure and HLA in healthy donors. The primer mix had 60 Vbeta and 13 Jbeta primers. Profiled with immunoSEQ multiplex PCR; TCRdb holds only in-frame clones, not every one. The profile shows 150,000 or so clones, roughly 80% of them singletons. Sequencing was performed on PBMCs. These receptors all come from a man in his forties in good health and CMV-seropositive.

The rearrangement uses TRBV21-1 and TRBJ2-7; the table assigns TRBD2, which was not confirmed against the DNA. TRBV21-1 is a recognized pseudogene. The CDR3 length is 16 residues. The CDR3 loop reads CASSTLATTPRREQYF. The DNA for the CDR3 is TGTGCCAGCAGCACACTAGCGACCACCCCTAGGCGCGAGCAGTACTTC.

V gene TRBV19 combines with J gene TRBJ2-1; D might be TRBD2 (6 bases). Germline loops: CDR1 LNHDA, CDR2 SQIVND (reference sequence). There are 15 residues in the CDR3. The V end was cut by 3 bases, the J end by 0 bases, with 9 bases between. The DNA for the CDR3 is TGTGCCAGTAGTATCGACGGGAGCTCCTACAATGAGCAGTTCTTC. Protein: CASSIDGSSYNEQFF.

CDR3 amino acids: CASSLQVNNEQYF. The CDR3 bases are TGTGCCAGCTCACTACAGGTAAATAACGAGCAGTACTTC. This sequence joins TRBV18 and TRBJ2-7; tentative D call: TRBD1 (5 bases). The CDR3 has 13 residues. V lost 4 bases and J 5 bases, leaving 12 bases between the germline ends. Germline V gene data show CDR1 as KGHSH and CDR2 as LQKENI.

The chain combines TRBV7-3 with TRBJ2-1, with TRBD2 matching 9 bases. Germline V gene lookup returns CDR1 SGHTA and CDR2 FQGTGA. After removal of 1 base from V and 5 bases from J, the junction contained 6 bases not matched to a gene. The CDR3 has 16 residues. DNA for the CDR3: TGTGCCAGCAGCTTAATGGGGCGGGAGGGGAACAATGAGCAGTTCTTC. It yields the protein CASSLMGREGNNEQFF.

The chain is built from TRBV7-2 and TRBJ2-1; D might be TRBD1 (6 bases). The CDR3 consists of 16 residues. Germline V gene data show CDR1 as SGHTA and CDR2 as FQGNSA. Trimming took off 8 bases at V and 0 bases at J, with 17 bases between the two ends. CDR3 in amino acids: CASFMGALRSYNEQFF. CDR3 sequence (DNA): TGTGCCAGCTTTATGGGGGCGCTCCGCTCCTACAATGAGCAGTTCTTC.

This clone was counted a few times. The V call is TRBV19, the J call TRBJ1-5, with TRBD1 as a possible D gene (6 bases). V was clipped by 1 base and J by 0 bases, with 10 bases between them. This CDR3 has 16 amino acids. Germline V lookup: CDR1 LNHDA, CDR2 SQIVND (reference sequence). CDR3 loop: CASSIVGGYSNQPQHF. As DNA, the CDR3 is TGTGCCAGTAGTATAGTAGGGGGATATAGCAATCAGCCCCAGCATTTT. Drawing the rest from reference TRBV19 and TRBJ1-5, the complete variable domain is DGGITQSPKYLFRKEGQNVTLSCEQNLNHDAMYWYRQDPGQGLRLIYYSQIVNDFQKGDIAEGYSVSREKKESFPLTVTSAQKNPTAFYLCASSIVGGYSNQPQHFGDGTRLSIL.

The J gene is TRBJ1-3, the V gene TRBV18; perhaps TRBD1 as D (5 bases). CDR3 size: 16 residues. Trimming removed 6 bases from V and 0 bases from J, with 15 bases in between. From germline, CDR1 is KGHSH and CDR2 LQKENI. The CDR3 coding sequence is TGTGCCAGCTCCCCCGGGACTCCTAACTCTGGAAACACCATATATTTT. Translation: CASSPGTPNSGNTIYF.

V is TRBV28 and J is TRBJ2-7, with 7 bases aligning to TRBD1. The V gene's germline CDR1 is MDHEN and CDR2 SYDVKM. J was trimmed by 5 bases and V by 5 bases; bases with no gene match: 15. The CDR3 has 16 residues. The DNA of the CDR3 is TGTGCCAGCAGTACACGACAGGGCAATCGGTTCCACGAGCAGTACTTC. Protein: CASSTRQGNRFHEQYF.

The chain has TRBV7-9 and TRBJ1-2, with TRBD1 matching over 10 bases. Germline lookup yields CDR1 SEHNR and CDR2 FQNEAQ (reference sequence). V was pared by 5 bases and J by 2 bases, with 8 bases of the junction left unmatched. The CDR3 is 16 amino acids. CDR3 residues: CASSHRDRGANYGYTF. The CDR3 DNA reads TGTGCCAGCAGCCACCGGGACAGGGGCGCAAACTATGGCTACACCTTC.

The V and J genes are TRBV4-1 and TRBJ2-5; D might be TRBD2 (5 bases). Germline lookup yields CDR1 MGHRA and CDR2 YSYEKL. This CDR3 has 15 residues. Trimming stripped 1 base from V and 0 bases from J, with 9 bases between. Here the CDR3 reads CASSQAGLYQETQYF. The CDR3 DNA reads as TGCGCCAGCAGCCAAGCCGGACTCTACCAAGAGACCCAGTACTTC.

The chain uses TRBV30 and TRBJ2-3; TRBD2 agrees at 7 bases. CDR3 length: 13 residues. The V gene's germline CDR1 is GTSNPN and CDR2 SVGIG (reference sequence). The CDR3 here is CAFLWGGVDTQYF. The CDR3 DNA reads as TGTGCGTTCTTGTGGGGAGGGGTAGATACGCAGTATTTT.